One sample yielded the 22 T cell receptor beta chains listed below, sequenced in a study of human T cells and chemical hapten exposure (TCRdb year 2021). What the time point label conveys for this sample: patch test 2, 6 weeks after DPC sensitization. The treatment or condition label of this sample denotes: therapeutic diphenylcyclopropenone sensitization with weekly scalp DPC. The library was built by means of RACE. The instrument given in TCRdb is NextSeq 500. The public reads were quality trimmed at Q25 with fastp and then assembled into clones with MiXCR by TCRdb, keeping productive beta chains. Entries are consolidated by CDR3 protein sequence, retaining the most common genes and DNA. This sample comprises tens of thousands of distinct CDR3 sequences, 9.5% to 10% of them detected only once. The top ten clonotypes cover 1.7% of the sample. The sequenced sample was whole blood, obtained in connection with sensitization to the hapten diphenylcyclopropenone (DPC). Source of these receptors: a woman aged 45 to 65 with alopecia areata. Some clones in this sample may be carry-over from other donors' samples.

This clonotype was recorded a few times. The junction departs from germline at one end; a sequencing error may be responsible. The chain combines TRBV7-2 with TRBJ2-3; D is uncertain. Germline CDR1 SGHTA, CDR2 FQGNSA. The CDR3 totals 13 residues. As DNA, the CDR3 is TGTGTCAGCAGCTTAGCCACCACAGATACGCAGTATTTT. This codes for CVSSLATTDTQYF.

This clonotype is medium-sized within its sample. The chain couples TRBV2 to TRBJ2-2; perhaps D is TRBD1 or TRBD2 (5 bases each). Germline lookup yields CDR1 SNHLY and CDR2 FYNNEI. The CDR3 spans 15 residues. Trimming left V 4 bases short and J 5 bases short, with 14 bases between. CDR3 bases: TGTGCCAGCAGTGGCCAGGGAGTAGGGACCGGGGAGCTGTTTTTT. Encoded protein: CASSGQGVGTGELFF.

V gene TRBV6-2 or TRBV6-3 combines with J gene TRBJ2-2; no firm D call. The ends were cut back, 2 bases at V and 3 bases at J, with 1 base in the middle. The CDR3 spans 12 residues. CDR1 and CDR2 (germline): MNHEY, SVGEGT. CDR3 coding DNA: TGTGCCAGCAGTTACCACACCGGGGAGCTGTTTTTT. The encoded protein is CASSYHTGELFF.

The gene calls are TRBV6-6 and TRBJ1-4; maybe TRBD1 (5 bases). Per the germline V gene, CDR1 is MNHNY and CDR2 is SVGAGI (reference sequence). The V end lost 7 bases, the J end lost 10 bases, and 25 bases lay between the germline ends. CDR3 length: 16 residues. Here the CDR3 DNA reads TGTGCCAGCACCCAAGAAACAACAGGACTGGGAAGAAAACTGTTTTTT. The encoded protein is CASTQETTGLGRKLFF.

This chain joins TRBV3-1 and TRBJ2-2; D uncertain. Germline lookup yields CDR1 LGHDT and CDR2 YNNKEL (reference sequence). The CDR3 extends over 13 amino acids. The germline V and J ends were trimmed by 4 bases and 5 bases, with 8 bases remaining between them. CDR3 nucleotide sequence: TGTGCCAGCAGCCCCTGGGATACCGGGGAGCTGTTTTTT. Translation: CASSPWDTGELFF.

A few counts support this clonotype. This chain uses TRBV10-2 with TRBJ1-1, with 7 bases lining up with TRBD1. CDR1 WSHSY and CDR2 SAAADI come from the germline V gene. V was pared by 5 bases and J by 2 bases, with 2 bases of the junction left unmatched. The CDR3 has 13 residues. The CDR3 DNA reads as TGCGCCAGCAGTACAGGGGTAAACACTGAAGCTTTCTTT. Its protein product is CASSTGVNTEAFF.

This clonotype was seen only a few times. The chain has TRBV6-6 and TRBJ2-6, with D possibly matching TRBD1 (6 bases). Germline values: CDR1 MNHNY, CDR2 SVGAGI (reference sequence). The length of the CDR3 is 18 residues. V was trimmed by 2 bases and J by 1 base, leaving 15 bases between them. The CDR3 region has the DNA TGTGCCAGCAGTTACAGTGGACAGCCGATATCTGGGGCCAACGTCCTGACTTTC. Its protein product is CASSYSGQPISGANVLTF.

This clonotype was counted many times. The chain has TRBV6-5 and TRBJ2-7, with TRBD2 identical over 13 bases. The CDR3 runs to 15 residues. V lost 7 bases to trimming and J lost 7 bases; unmatched junction nucleotides: 10. Germline V gene sequence: CDR1 MNHEY, CDR2 SVGAGI. The CDR3 DNA sequence: TGTGCCAGCACTGGACTAGCGGGAGCAGTTCGGGAGCAGTACTTC. Protein: CASTGLAGAVREQYF.

The V and J genes are TRBV7-2 and TRBJ2-3; unclear D gene. V was shortened by 2 bases and J by 4 bases, with 4 bases between the two germline ends. The V gene's germline CDR1 is SGHTA and CDR2 FQGNSA. This CDR3 region has 12 residues. The CDR3 DNA is TGTGCCAGCAGCTTAATGTCAGATACGCAGTATTTT. It codes for CASSLMSDTQYF.

This clonotype has at least ten counts. V is TRBV12-3 or TRBV12-4 and J is TRBJ1-1; D is perhaps TRBD1 (5 bases). Trimming took off 5 bases at V and 5 bases at J, with 12 bases between the two ends. The CDR3 sequence is 13 residues long. In nucleotides, the CDR3 is TGTGCCAGCAGTGACCACCAGGGTACTGAAGCTTTCTTT. It codes for CASSDHQGTEAFF.

There are a few counts of this clonotype. The rearrangement links TRBV7-9 to TRBJ1-6, with 9 bases aligning to TRBD1. The junction had 5 bases not matched to a gene; V was cut back by 5 bases and J by 9 bases. CDR3 size: 14 residues. CDR1 is SEHNR, CDR2 FQNEAQ, per germline (reference sequence). The CDR3 loop reads CASSPGQGFSPLHF. The CDR3 DNA reads TGTGCCAGCAGCCCGGGACAGGGTTTTTCACCCCTCCACTTT. Full variable domain (outside the CDR3, taken from reference TRBV7-9 and TRBJ1-6): DTGVSQNPRHKITKRGQNVTFRCDPISEHNRLYWYRQTLGQGPEFLTYFQNEAQLEKSRLLSDRFSAERPKGSFSTLEIQRTEQGDSAMYLCASSPGQGFSPLHFGNGTRLTVT.

The sample holds a few counts of this clonotype. This chain joins TRBV29-1 and TRBJ1-2; D remains ambiguous. Looked up from germline, CDR1 is SQVTM and CDR2 is ANQGSEA. Trimming pared 2 bases from V and 4 bases from J, leaving 14 bases between. The CDR3 has 14 amino acids. The CDR3 here is CSVENRPEPYGYTF. CDR3 sequence (DNA): TGCAGCGTTGAAAACCGACCAGAGCCCTATGGCTACACCTTC.

V is TRBV2 and J is TRBJ2-7, with unresolved D. CDR1 and CDR2 from the germline V gene are SNHLY and FYNNEI. With 2 bases removed from V and 6 bases from J, the gap between germline ends came to 8 bases. This CDR3 has 12 residues. CDR3 nucleotides: TGTGCCAGCAGTGAAACTTACCTCGAGCAGTACTTC. It specifies CASSETYLEQYF.

This clonotype has a count of ten or more. The chain joins TRBV7-8 to TRBJ2-2, with D possibly matching TRBD1 (5 bases). Germline assignment: CDR1 SGHVS and CDR2 FQNEAQ. V was shortened by 4 bases and J by 4 bases, with 13 bases between the two germline ends. This CDR3 region has 15 residues. The CDR3 is CASSSTTGFTGELFF. In nucleotides, the CDR3 is TGTGCCAGCAGCTCTACAACAGGTTTCACCGGGGAGCTGTTTTTT.

In this sample, this clonotype turned up many times. This chain joins TRBV6-6 and TRBJ1-1; D gene uncertain. The CDR3 is 14 amino acids. The germline gives CDR1 MNHNY, CDR2 SVGAGI (reference sequence). Trimming removed 0 bases at V and 6 bases at J, with 11 bases between. The CDR3 region has the DNA TGTGCCAGCAGTTACTCGGGAGGTAACTCTGAAGCTTTCTTT. Translation gives CASSYSGGNSEAFF.

This clonotype occurred many times. The V call is TRBV29-1, the J call TRBJ1-2; D remains unclear. Germline assignment: CDR1 SQVTM and CDR2 ANQGSEA. V was cut by 2 bases and J by 6 bases, with 13 bases left in between. The CDR3 contains 13 residues. The CDR3, as DNA: TGCAGCGTTGAAACGCTGCCGGAGAATGGCTACACCTTC. This translates into CSVETLPENGYTF.

This clonotype was observed a few times. This chain links TRBV7-2 with TRBJ2-1; 12 bases agree with TRBD2. Germline values: CDR1 SGHTA, CDR2 FQGNSA. The junction had 2 bases not matched to a gene; V was cut back by 0 bases and J by 2 bases. The CDR3 is 17 amino acids. The CDR3 sequence is CASSLATSGGPYNEQFF. CDR3 nucleotide sequence: TGTGCCAGCAGCTTAGCTACTAGCGGGGGGCCCTACAATGAGCAGTTCTTC.

For the CDR3, the DNA is TGCGCCAGCAGCCAAAGATTTGGCGGTAGCACAGATACGCAGTATTTT. This gives the protein CASSQRFGGSTDTQYF. The chain has TRBV4-3 and TRBJ2-3; D ambiguous. Trimming stripped 2 bases from V and 0 bases from J, with 12 bases between. Germline lookup yields CDR1 LGHNA and CDR2 YSLEER. The CDR3 has 16 residues.

This clonotype was counted at least ten times. The CDR3 does not end in the conserved phenylalanine or tryptophan, so this is likely a read error. Because the CDR3's place on the DNA is in doubt, the DNA is left out and the CDR3 is given as listed by TCRdb. The chain combines TRBV5-4 with TRBJ1-1; TRBD1 is the table's D call, not checked against the DNA. Germline V CDR1 and CDR2: SGHNT, YYREEE (reference sequence). The CDR3 contains 10 residues when both ends are counted. The chain's CDR3 is CASRSRHGPV.

This clonotype was detected many times. The chain employs TRBV24-1 and TRBJ2-1; D is perhaps TRBD1 (6 bases). Germline-derived CDR1 and CDR2 are KGHDR and SFDVKD. The CDR3 length is 15 residues. Trimming removed 7 bases from V and 4 bases from J, with 16 bases in between. CDR3 protein: CATSQFGTNYNEQFF. The CDR3 coding sequence is TGTGCCACCAGCCAGTTCGGGACAAATTACAATGAGCAGTTCTTC.

This clonotype showed up just a few times. This sequence joins TRBV6-5 and TRBJ1-3; D is ambiguous. This CDR3 spans 14 amino acids. V was trimmed by 5 bases and J by 0 bases, leaving 8 bases between them. Germline V gives CDR1 MNHEY, CDR2 SVGAGI. CDR3 sequence reads: CASSQTTSGNTIYF. CDR3 sequence (DNA): TGTGCCAGCAGTCAGACAACCTCTGGAAACACCATATATTTT.

This clonotype occurred a few times. This chain links TRBV27 with TRBJ1-1; 7 bases fit TRBD1. Unmatched junction bases numbered 4, after V lost 0 bases and J lost 0 bases. Germline lookup yields CDR1 MNHEY and CDR2 SMNVEV (reference sequence). The CDR3 loop spans 16 amino acids. CDR3 DNA: TGTGCCAGCAGTTTATCGTCCGGGACAGTGAACACTGAAGCTTTCTTT. It encodes CASSLSSGTVNTEAFF.